This T cell receptor (beta chain) was sequenced during a study of T cells in Graves' hyperthyroidism and ophthalmopathy. As for the study in general: Sampling of peripheral blood happened at initial diagnosis, prior to any treatment.

TCR beta CDR3 sequences were amplified from RNA transcripts. First-round RT-PCR targeting the TCR CDR3 was performed with the HTBI primer set. TCRdb reprocessed the multiplex PCR reads via MiXCR and lists one record per CDR3 protein. In the table there are 350,000 or so distinct CDR3 sequences, 15% to 20% of which are singletons. This clonotype was seen repeatedly, ten times or more. The CDR3 runs 15 residues. Germline V gives CDR1 DFQATT, CDR2 SNEGSKA (reference sequence). V was cut by 0 bases and J by 4 bases, with 15 bases left in between. Ophthalmopathy patients had moderate-to-severe active disease, CAS ≥3, NOSPECS ≥4, and disease duration under 3 months.

This TCR derives from a woman in her thirties or forties with Graves' ophthalmopathy. The chain couples TRBV20-1 to TRBJ1-1; D not certain. Sequencing was done on a sample of blood. The CDR3 loop reads CSARDGFEVGTEAFF. CDR3 bases: TGCAGTGCTAGAGATGGGTTTGAGGTGGGCACTGAAGCTTTCTTT.